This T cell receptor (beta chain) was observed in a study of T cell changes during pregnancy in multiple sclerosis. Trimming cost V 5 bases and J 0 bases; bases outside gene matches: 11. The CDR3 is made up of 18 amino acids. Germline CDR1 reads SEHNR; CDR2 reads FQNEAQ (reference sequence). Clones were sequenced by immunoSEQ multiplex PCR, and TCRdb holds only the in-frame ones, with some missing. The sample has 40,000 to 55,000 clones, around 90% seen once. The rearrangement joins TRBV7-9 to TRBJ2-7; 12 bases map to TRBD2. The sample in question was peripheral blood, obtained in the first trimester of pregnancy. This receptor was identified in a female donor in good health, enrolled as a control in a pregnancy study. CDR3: CASSPGTSGLLSSYEQYF. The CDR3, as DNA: TGTGCCAGCAGCCCTGGGACTAGCGGGCTCCTAAGCTCCTACGAGCAGTACTTC.